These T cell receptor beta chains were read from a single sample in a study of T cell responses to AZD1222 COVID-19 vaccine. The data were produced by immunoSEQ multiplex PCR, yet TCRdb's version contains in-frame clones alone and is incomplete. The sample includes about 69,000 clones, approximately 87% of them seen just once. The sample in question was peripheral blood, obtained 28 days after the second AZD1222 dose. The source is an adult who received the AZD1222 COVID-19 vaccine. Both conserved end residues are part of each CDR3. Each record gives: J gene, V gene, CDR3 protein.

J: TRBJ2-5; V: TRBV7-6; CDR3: CASSRELPGEGGETQYF
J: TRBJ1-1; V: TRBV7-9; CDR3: CASSPGGGKAFF
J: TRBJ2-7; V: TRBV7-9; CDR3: CASSPSYEQYF
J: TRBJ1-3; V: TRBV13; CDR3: CASSLEGNSGNTIYF
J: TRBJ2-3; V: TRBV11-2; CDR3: CASSWIEGDTQYF
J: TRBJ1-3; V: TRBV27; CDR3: CASRGTVGGNTIYF
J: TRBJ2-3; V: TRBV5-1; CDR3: CASSSGLAGPTDTQYF
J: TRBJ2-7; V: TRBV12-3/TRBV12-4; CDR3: CASSYYQGDQQYF
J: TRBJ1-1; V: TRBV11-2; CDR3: CASSLVGQTTFLNTEAFF
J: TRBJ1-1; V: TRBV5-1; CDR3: CASSLVGGGNTEAFF
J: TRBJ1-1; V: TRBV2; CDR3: CASRESWILNTEAFF
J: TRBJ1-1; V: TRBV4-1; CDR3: CASSQMAGGANTEAFF
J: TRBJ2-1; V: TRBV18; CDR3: CASSPPARRGEQFF
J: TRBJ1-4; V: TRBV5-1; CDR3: CASSSSGTGGIREKLFF
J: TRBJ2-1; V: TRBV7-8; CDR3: CASSLSPNEQFF
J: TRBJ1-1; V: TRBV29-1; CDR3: CSVDNLDGRREAFF
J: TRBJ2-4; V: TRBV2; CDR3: CASSVSAFLAKNIQYF
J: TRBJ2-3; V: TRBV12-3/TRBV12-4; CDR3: CASSFSSDTQYF
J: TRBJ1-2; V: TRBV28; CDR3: CASMGRIANYGYTF
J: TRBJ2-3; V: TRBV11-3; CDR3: CASSLGRGAADTQYF
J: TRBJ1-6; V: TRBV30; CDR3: CAWRTGLSPLHF
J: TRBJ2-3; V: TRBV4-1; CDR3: CASSPTWGGSADTQYF
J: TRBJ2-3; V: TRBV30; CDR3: CAWSEDYGTDTQYF
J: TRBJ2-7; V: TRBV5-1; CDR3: CASSGGINEQYF
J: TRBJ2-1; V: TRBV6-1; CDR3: CASSEARQGTQFF
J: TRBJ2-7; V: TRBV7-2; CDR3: CASSIRATTSGSSYEQYF
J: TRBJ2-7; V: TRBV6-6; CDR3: CASRRTGGAGEQYF
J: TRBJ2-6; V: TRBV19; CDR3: CASRQGSGANVLTF
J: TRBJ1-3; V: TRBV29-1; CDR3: CSVEDLRATSGNTIYF
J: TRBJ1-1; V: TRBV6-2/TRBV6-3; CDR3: CASSYSVVVGTEGNTEAFF
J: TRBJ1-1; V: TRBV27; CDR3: CASSLLGTGTNTEAFF
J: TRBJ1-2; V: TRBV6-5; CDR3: CASRYPGQGYGYTF